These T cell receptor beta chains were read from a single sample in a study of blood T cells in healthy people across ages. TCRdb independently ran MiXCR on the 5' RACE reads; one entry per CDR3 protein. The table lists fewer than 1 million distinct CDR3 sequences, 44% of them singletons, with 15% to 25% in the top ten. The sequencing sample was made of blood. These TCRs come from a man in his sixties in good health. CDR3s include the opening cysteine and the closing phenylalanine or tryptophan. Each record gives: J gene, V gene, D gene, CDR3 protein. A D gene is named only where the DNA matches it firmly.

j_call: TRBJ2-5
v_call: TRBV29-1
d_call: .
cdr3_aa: CSHTSTGRGTQETQYF

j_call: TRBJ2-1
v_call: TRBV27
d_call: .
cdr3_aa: CASSLLGNYNEQFF

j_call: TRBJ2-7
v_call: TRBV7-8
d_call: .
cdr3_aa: CASSLIRESYEQYF

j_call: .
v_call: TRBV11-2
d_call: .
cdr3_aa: CASSRGLFETQYF

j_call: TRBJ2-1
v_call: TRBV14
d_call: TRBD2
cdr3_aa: CASSQGLAGEYSYNEQFF

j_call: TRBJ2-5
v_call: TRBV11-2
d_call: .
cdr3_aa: CASSFVDSSYERYF

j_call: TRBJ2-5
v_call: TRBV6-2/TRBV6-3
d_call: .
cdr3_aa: CASSYSVETQYF

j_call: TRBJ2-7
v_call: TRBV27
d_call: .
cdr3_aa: CASSSQTLDEQYF

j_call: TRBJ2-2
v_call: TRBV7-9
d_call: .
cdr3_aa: CASTQTLLGGELFF

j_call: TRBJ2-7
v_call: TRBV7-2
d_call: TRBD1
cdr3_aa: CASSSRDRVLISSYEQYF

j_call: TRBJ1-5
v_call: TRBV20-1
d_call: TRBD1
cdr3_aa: CSARGGDRPNQPQHF

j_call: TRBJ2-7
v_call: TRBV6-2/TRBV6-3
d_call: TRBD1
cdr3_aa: CASRITGTGGYEQYF

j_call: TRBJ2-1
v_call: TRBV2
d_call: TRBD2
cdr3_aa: CASITGGLDEQFF

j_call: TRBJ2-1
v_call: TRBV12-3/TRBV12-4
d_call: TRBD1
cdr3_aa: CASSPDRASNEQFF

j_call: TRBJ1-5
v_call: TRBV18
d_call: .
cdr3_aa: CASSPEADFNQPQHF

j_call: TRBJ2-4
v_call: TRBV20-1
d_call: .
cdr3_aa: CSVRGGAGVENIQYF

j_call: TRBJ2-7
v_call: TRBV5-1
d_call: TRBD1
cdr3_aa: CASSTGGTGREQYF

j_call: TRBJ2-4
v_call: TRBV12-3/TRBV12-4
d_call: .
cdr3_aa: CASSPGLNIQYF

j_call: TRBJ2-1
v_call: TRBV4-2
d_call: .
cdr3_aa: CASSQEGKINERFF

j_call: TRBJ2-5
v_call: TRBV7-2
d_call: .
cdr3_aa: CASSLQGFQGETQYF

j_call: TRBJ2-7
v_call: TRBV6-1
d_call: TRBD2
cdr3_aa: CASSLLGLAGSYEQYF

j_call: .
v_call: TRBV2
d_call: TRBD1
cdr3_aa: CASRGLDRAGSEQYF

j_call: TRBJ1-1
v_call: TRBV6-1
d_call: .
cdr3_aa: CASRRRGTEAFF

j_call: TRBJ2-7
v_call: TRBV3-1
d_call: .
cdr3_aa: CASSQVEGRVVVYEQYF

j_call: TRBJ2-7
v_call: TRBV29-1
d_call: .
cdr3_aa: CSAGDRSSYEQYF

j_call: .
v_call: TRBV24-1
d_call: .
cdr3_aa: CATSGGSLETQYF

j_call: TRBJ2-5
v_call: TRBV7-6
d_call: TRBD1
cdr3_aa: CASSISPGQGSETQYF

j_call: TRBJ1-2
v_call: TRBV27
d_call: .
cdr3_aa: CASSPRIANYGYTF

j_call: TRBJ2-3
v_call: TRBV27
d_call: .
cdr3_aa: CASQGQTDTQYF

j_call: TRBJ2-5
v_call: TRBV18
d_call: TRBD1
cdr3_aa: CAGSTGDRGRGETQYF

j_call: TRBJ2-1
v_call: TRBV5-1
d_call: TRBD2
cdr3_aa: CASSSGSVAGAYNEQFF

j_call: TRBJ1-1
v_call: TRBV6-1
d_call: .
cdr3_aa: CASSVMGGDTEAFF

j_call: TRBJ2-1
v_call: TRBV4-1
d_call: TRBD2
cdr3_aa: CASSQEAGLAGGNEQFF

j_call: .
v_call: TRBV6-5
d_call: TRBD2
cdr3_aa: CASSYSPTGTSEETQYF

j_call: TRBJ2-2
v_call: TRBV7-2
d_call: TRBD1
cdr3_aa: CASSPQGRTGELFF

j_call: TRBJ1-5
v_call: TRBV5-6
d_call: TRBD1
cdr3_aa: CASSLGRGRRGGNQPQHF

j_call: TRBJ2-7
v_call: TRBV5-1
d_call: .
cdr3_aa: CASSFRAASSYEQYF

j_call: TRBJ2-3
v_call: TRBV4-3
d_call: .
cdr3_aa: CASSQRHFGSDTQYF

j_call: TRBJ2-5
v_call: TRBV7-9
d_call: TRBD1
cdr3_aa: CASSLGTGGSNEQYF

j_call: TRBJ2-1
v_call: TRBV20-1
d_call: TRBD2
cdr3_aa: CSARTSGGPANEQFF

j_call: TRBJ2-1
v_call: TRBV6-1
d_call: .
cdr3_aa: CASSESLASYNEQFF

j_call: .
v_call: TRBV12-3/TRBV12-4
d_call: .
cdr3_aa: CASSSGREINYEQYF

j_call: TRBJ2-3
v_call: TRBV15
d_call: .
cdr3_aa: CATSRHGTDTQYF

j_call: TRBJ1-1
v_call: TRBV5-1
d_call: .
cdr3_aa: CASSPGGARPNTEAFF

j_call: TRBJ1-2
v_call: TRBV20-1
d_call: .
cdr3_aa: CSARVAAERGYTF